Below, 18 T cell receptor beta chains from the same sample are listed, as sequenced in a study of blood T cell repertoires in COVID-19. Measured with immunoSEQ multiplex PCR; TCRdb has only the in-frame clones, and not every one. The sample holds around 250,000 clones; about 90% are singletons and the top ten take approximately 1.2%. Material: PBMCs or T cells enriched from blood (not recorded which). The receptors shown here come from a human donor in a cohort exposed to, infected with or recovered from COVID-19 (not recorded which). The donor label of this sample is uncertain.

The sample holds a few counts of this clone. This chain uses TRBV6-2 or TRBV6-3 with TRBJ1-2; D gene uncertain. From germline, CDR1 is MNHEY and CDR2 SVGEGT. The CDR3 contains 13 residues. Trimming cost V 2 bases and J 7 bases, with 11 bases left between them. CDR3 sequence: CASSYPLAGGYTF. The CDR3 nucleotides read TGTGCCAGCAGTTACCCCCTTGCGGGTGGCTACACCTTC.

The gene calls are TRBV5-6 and TRBJ2-1, with 9 positions matching TRBD2. The germline CDR1 and CDR2 sequences are SGHDT and YYEEEE. The CDR3 sequence is 17 residues long. V lost 3 bases to trimming and J lost 2 bases; unmatched junction nucleotides: 9. The CDR3 nucleotides are TGTGCCAGCAGCTCCTCCTTAGCGGGGGTAACCTACAATGAGCAGTTCTTC. Its protein is CASSSSLAGVTYNEQFF.

The rearrangement links TRBV3-1 (or the pseudogene TRBV3-2) to TRBJ1-4, with 7 positions matching TRBD1. The CDR3 is 14 residues long. Looked up from germline, CDR1 is LGHDT and CDR2 is YNNKEL (reference sequence). V gave up 5 bases and J gave up 6 bases; unmatched junction bases: 6. The DNA of the CDR3 is TGTGCCAGCAGCTTAGGACAGGACCATGAAAAACTGTTTTTT. This codes for CASSLGQDHEKLFF.

The chain recombines TRBV6-5 with TRBJ1-1; D might be TRBD1 (6 bases). Deletions cut 2 bases from V and 6 bases from J, with 10 bases between. CDR1 MNHEY and CDR2 SVGAGI come from the germline V gene. The CDR3 is 13 residues long. This chain's CDR3 is CASSYAQGPEAFF. CDR3 coding DNA: TGTGCCAGCAGTTACGCTCAGGGGCCTGAAGCTTTCTTT.

This clone showed up just a few times. This rearrangement joins TRBV3-1 (or the pseudogene TRBV3-2) to TRBJ2-5; 10 bases line up with TRBD2. This CDR3 comprises 15 residues. Trimming cost V 11 bases and J 4 bases; bases outside gene matches: 13. CDR1 is LGHDT, CDR2 YNNKEL, per germline (reference sequence). The CDR3 loop is CAFAKAGGGPETQYF. DNA for the CDR3: TGTGCCTTCGCTAAAGCGGGGGGGGGTCCAGAGACCCAGTACTTC.

The genes are TRBV6-1 and TRBJ1-2, with D perhaps TRBD1 (6 bases). The CDR3 runs to 13 residues. V was trimmed by 3 bases and J by 3 bases, leaving 8 bases between them. CDR1 MNHNS and CDR2 SASEGT come from the germline V gene. Here the CDR3 DNA reads TGTGCCAGCAGTGACACAGGGTACTATGGCTACACCTTC. Amino acids: CASSDTGYYGYTF.

The rearrangement joins TRBV19 to TRBJ1-1; D gene ambiguous. There are 15 residues in the CDR3. CDR1 and CDR2 (germline): LNHDA, SQIVND (reference sequence). Deletions cut 0 bases from V and 3 bases from J, with 11 bases between. CDR3 region: CASSIENGLDTEAFF. The DNA of the CDR3 is TGTGCCAGTAGTATAGAGAACGGACTGGACACTGAAGCTTTCTTT.

This clone occurred a few times. The chain combines TRBV12-3 or TRBV12-4 with TRBJ1-4, with D unclear. The ends were cut back, 4 bases at V and 8 bases at J, with 5 bases in the middle. The CDR3 consists of 11 residues. For the CDR3, the DNA is TGTGCCAGCAGTTCGGGGGAAAAACTGTTTTTT. Encoded protein: CASSSGEKLFF.

This clone was picked up one time. The chain combines TRBV9 with TRBJ2-2; no firm D call. Germline-derived CDR1 and CDR2 are SGDLS and YYNGEE. The CDR3 is 12 amino acids. V dropped 0 bases and J dropped 7 bases, with 4 bases sitting between them. The DNA of the CDR3 is TGTGCCAGCAGCGTAGGAGGCGGGGAGCTGTTTTTT. Its protein product is CASSVGGGELFF.

This chain uses TRBV5-1 with TRBJ1-6; TRBD1 agrees at 7 bases. Germline loops: CDR1 SGHRS, CDR2 YFSETQ. This CDR3 has 15 amino acids. Trimming cost V 2 bases and J 9 bases; bases outside gene matches: 8. The CDR3 DNA is TGCGCCAGCAGCTTTGCAGGGGGTTTCGGTTCACCCCTCCACTTT. This encodes CASSFAGGFGSPLHF.

V gene TRBV5-4 combines with J gene TRBJ1-2; a possible D gene is TRBD1 (5 bases). Germline loops: CDR1 SGHNT, CDR2 YYREEE (reference sequence). The CDR3 is 15 residues long. Trimming left V 4 bases short and J 4 bases short, with 17 bases between. Here the CDR3 reads CASSPRQRWGYGYTF. The CDR3 DNA is TGTGCCAGCAGCCCGCGACAGAGGTGGGGCTATGGCTACACCTTC.

This clone was seen only a few times. The chain employs TRBV6-6 and TRBJ1-5; no clear D gene. The length of the CDR3 is 13 residues. V lost 6 bases to trimming and J lost 7 bases, with 13 bases between them. Germline V gene data show CDR1 as MNHNY and CDR2 as SVGAGI (reference sequence). The CDR3 sequence is CASSGTSGQPQHF. In DNA, the CDR3 is TGTGCCAGCAGCGGTACTAGCGGCCAGCCCCAGCATTTT.

This clone was recorded once. The V and J genes are TRBV7-3 and TRBJ2-2, with 8 bases identical to TRBD2. The J segment lost 2 bases and the V segment lost 3 bases, leaving 8 bases of the junction unmatched. The CDR3 loop spans 17 amino acids. CDR1 is SGHTA, CDR2 FQGTGA, per germline. The CDR3 coding sequence is TGTGCCAGCAGCTTGGGGCCAGCGGGGGCCAACACCGGGGAGCTGTTTTTT. Protein sequence: CASSLGPAGANTGELFF.

This clone occurred once. V gene TRBV10-3 combines with J gene TRBJ2-3; 8 bases line up with TRBD2. V trimming: 8 bases; J trimming: 2 bases; junction bases outside the gene matches: 6. From germline, CDR1 is ENHRY and CDR2 SYGVKD. This CDR3 is 14 amino acids long. The CDR3 DNA is TGTGCCATCGGCGTAGCGGGGATCACAGATACGCAGTATTTT. It encodes CAIGVAGITDTQYF.

The chain combines TRBV4-3 with TRBJ2-1; D might be TRBD2 (6 bases). The CDR3 covers 15 residues. Looked up from germline, CDR1 is LGHNA and CDR2 is YSLEER. The V and J ends lost 6 bases and 2 bases respectively, with 14 bases between them. Here the CDR3 reads CASSRVRGTYNEQFF. The CDR3 nucleotides are TGCGCCAGCAGTCGGGTGCGGGGAACCTACAATGAGCAGTTCTTC.

V is TRBV7-2 and J is TRBJ1-4, with D maybe TRBD1 (5 bases). The length of the CDR3 is 13 residues. The V gene's germline CDR1 is SGHTA and CDR2 FQGNSA. Trimming shortened V by 7 bases and J by 0 bases, and 6 bases separated the two germline ends. The CDR3: CASKGSTNEKLFF. CDR3 coding DNA: TGTGCCAGCAAGGGGTCAACTAATGAAAAACTGTTTTTT.

The rearrangement joins TRBV21-1 to TRBJ1-4; the table's D call of TRBD1 was not tested on the DNA. TRBV21-1 is assigned pseudogene status. This CDR3 spans 18 amino acids. The CDR3 sequence: CASSKPRDRTTTNEKLFF. CDR3 DNA: TGTGCCAGCAGCAAACCCAGGGACAGGACCACAACTAATGAAAAACTGTTTTTT.

J is TRBJ1-5 and V is TRBV19; the D gene is possibly TRBD1 (6 bases). Trimming left V 6 bases short and J 4 bases short, with 22 bases between. The CDR3 covers 17 residues. The germline gives CDR1 LNHDA, CDR2 SQIVND (reference sequence). The CDR3, as DNA: TGTGCCAGTAGGCCGGTTGGACAGAAGTTCTCGAATCAGCCCCAGCATTTT. This gives the protein CASRPVGQKFSNQPQHF.